This T cell receptor (beta chain) comes out of a study of blood T cell repertoires in COVID-19 (dated by TCRdb to 2019 to 2021). Background on the whole study: Samples from collaborators originated in the United States, Italy and Spain and spanned both the acute and convalescent phases of COVID-19. The prospective study material was composed of cDNA or gDNA derived from T cells, B-cell-depleted T cells, or PBMCs. Subjects who had been exposed to COVID-19, were actively infected with it, or had recovered from it provided the deeply sampled blood TCRbeta repertoires that made up the dataset. The repertoires were made available in a free public database intended to serve as a resource for research on the immune response to SARS-CoV-2. The samples were drawn from the first 160 participants of the ongoing ImmuneRACE study and from some 1,300 subjects provided by 6 global collaborators. Nearly every sample came with metadata listing a de-identified subject ID, COVID-19 status, age in years and sex. Where available, HLA class I and class II types were obtained from metadata supplied by the sample provider rather than from assay-based typing.

Overall study results and their limits: The quantity of clinical and demographic metadata differed by source and by participant and was supplied without curation.

Participants in the prospective study were aged roughly 18 to 95 years, lived in about two dozen United States geographic areas, and enrolled through a virtual design. In the prospective study, cohorts were assigned on the basis of participant-reported clinical history obtained from a screening survey and a study questionnaire. Recovered participants in ImmuneRACE Cohort 3 were defined by two consecutive negative NP/OP PCR tests, clearance by a healthcare professional, or resolution of symptoms. Each participant in the prospective study had whole blood, serum and a nasopharyngeal or oropharyngeal swab collected by mobile phlebotomists. Prospective study participants could optionally give additional blood draws and questionnaires over an approximately two-month period. Prospective study blood samples were shipped either frozen or at room temperature before DNA extraction. This clone was recorded a few times. Its target antigen remains unknown. No clone much larger than this one lies a single base away; base qualities are absent.

The cysteine opens and the phenylalanine closes a CDR3 of 13 amino acids. Only the CDR3 DNA is retained, 39 bases long and in frame from the first base. V lost 7 bases and J lost 3 bases; the stretch between them is 11 bases long. The germline V gene provides CDR1 SGHRS and CDR2 YFSETQ. The immunoSEQ Assay, a bias-controlled multiplex PCR, was used to amplify TCRbeta CDR3 regions from genomic DNA. Per the original workflow: The number of nucleated cells in each sample was estimated from the amplification of reference gene primers within the assay. Sequence reads were collapsed and filtered to measure the absolute abundance of every unique TCRbeta CDR3 rearrangement. For each sample, productive Simpson clonality was calculated as the square root of Simpson's diversity index over productive rearrangements. Here the immuneACCESS table is served through TCRdb, limited to in-frame sequences with V and J called. Missing clones are a known gap in these copies; in checked studies unresolved V genes cover under half, and the rest lacks a known reason. The V and J calls and clone size come from that table; D and trimming were worked out from the DNA. The sample records hundreds of thousands of clones, roughly 82% of which are singletons. More than 2% of the sample is held by the ten biggest clonotypes.

Sequences were obtained from PBMCs or T cells enriched from blood (not recorded which). The TCR sequence derives from a woman aged 45-65 years who had recovered from COVID-19. Here the chain combines TRBV5-1 and TRBJ1-5, with TRBD1 tentatively as D gene (5 bases match). The DNA is as follows: TGCGCCAGCGGAAGGGGCCCCAATCAGCCCCAGCATTTT. Translated, it reads CASGRGPNQPQHF.